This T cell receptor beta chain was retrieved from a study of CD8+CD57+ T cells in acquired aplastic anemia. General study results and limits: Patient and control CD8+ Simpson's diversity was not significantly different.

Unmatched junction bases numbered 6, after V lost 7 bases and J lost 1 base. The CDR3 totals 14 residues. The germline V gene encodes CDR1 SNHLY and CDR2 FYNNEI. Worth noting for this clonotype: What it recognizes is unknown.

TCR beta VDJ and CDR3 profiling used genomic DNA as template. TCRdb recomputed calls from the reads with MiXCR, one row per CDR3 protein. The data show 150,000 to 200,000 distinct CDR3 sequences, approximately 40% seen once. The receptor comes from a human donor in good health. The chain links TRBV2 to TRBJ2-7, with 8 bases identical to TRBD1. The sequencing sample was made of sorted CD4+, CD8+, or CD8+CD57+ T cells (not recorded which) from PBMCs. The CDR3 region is CASTDRGLSYEQYF. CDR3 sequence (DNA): TGTGCCAGCACTGACAGGGGCCTATCCTACGAGCAGTACTTC.